This T cell receptor beta chain originates from a study of cytomegalovirus exposure and HLA in healthy donors. About the study: Genotyping of nearly 400 donors showed that around 81% belonged to the Caucasian-associated ancestry cluster. General study results and limits: Judged likely to be a sequencing artifact was a cluster of highly shared sequence variants. A later analysis reportedly found that, within productive TCRs, an Asian-associated ancestry cluster had fewer N-insertions than the mean observed across the roughly 630 donors.

In the PCR, 60 Vbeta and 13 Jbeta primers were used. Clones were sequenced by immunoSEQ multiplex PCR, and TCRdb holds only the in-frame ones, with some missing. The table records under 200,000 clones, about two thirds of them present only once. This clone came up a few times. Its target is not known. Sample: PBMCs. The sequence came from a woman aged 18-35 years in good health and CMV-seropositive.

The CDR3 sequence is CASSLVSFGQRTHEQYF. The CDR3 nucleotides are TGTGCCAGCAGCCTAGTCTCGTTCGGACAGAGAACCCACGAGCAGTACTTC. The V and J genes are TRBV7-8 and TRBJ2-7, with D perhaps matching TRBD1 (6 bases). With 5 bases removed from V and 5 bases from J, the gap between germline ends came to 25 bases. CDR3 length: 17 residues. CDR1 and CDR2 (germline): SGHVS, FQNEAQ.